These 28 T cell receptor beta chains were all obtained from the same sample, sequenced in a study of neurological immune-mediated disorders. TCRdb passed the 5' RACE reads through MiXCR, listing each CDR3 protein once. The repertoire has some 79,000 distinct CDR3 sequences, 13% to 15% of them found once; the top ten carry roughly 7%. Input material: PBMCs. These receptors were taken from a woman aged 45 to 65 in good health.

This clonotype showed up many times. The V call is TRBV9, the J call TRBJ2-6; the D gene is possibly TRBD1 (5 bases). The CDR3 has 18 residues. With 9 bases removed from V and 0 bases from J, the gap between germline ends came to 22 bases. The germline CDR1 and CDR2 sequences are SGDLS and YYNGEE. The CDR3 DNA reads as TGTGCCACCCCGCCGCCCGACAGCCCAGTCTCTGGGGCCAACGTCCTGACTTTC. Translation: CATPPPDSPVSGANVLTF.

Ten or more counts support this clonotype. The chain has TRBV7-2 and TRBJ1-1, with D maybe TRBD1 (5 bases). Germline V gene lookup returns CDR1 SGHTA and CDR2 FQGNSA. The CDR3 is 14 residues long. V was pared by 4 bases and J by 0 bases, with 9 bases between. Here the CDR3 reads CASSSGNMNTEAFF. CDR3 bases: TGTGCCAGCAGCTCAGGGAACATGAACACTGAAGCTTTCTTT.

As concerns this clonotype: This may come from a read error, since a much larger clone is one base off. This chain joins TRBV10-3 and TRBJ1-1, with 7 bases lining up with TRBD1. The CDR3 loop spans 13 amino acids. Germline CDR1 is ENHRY and CDR2 is SYGVKD. CDR3: CVITGQLNTEAFF. The CDR3 DNA sequence: TGTGTCATCACGGGACAGTTAAACACTGAAGCTTTCTTT.

This clonotype was counted only a few times. The genes are TRBV2 and TRBJ1-4; D unclear. Germline lookup yields CDR1 SNHLY and CDR2 FYNNEI. The CDR3 is made up of 11 amino acids. V lost 4 bases and J 10 bases, leaving 7 bases between the germline ends. The CDR3 nucleotides are TGTGCCAGCAGTGTTAAAGGAAAACTGTTTTTT. The encoded protein is CASSVKGKLFF.

Many counts were recorded for this clonotype. The rearrangement joins TRBV20-1 to TRBJ2-1, with 10 nucleotides matching TRBD2. Germline lookup yields CDR1 DFQATT and CDR2 SNEGSKA (reference sequence). V was pared by 0 bases and J by 11 bases, with 4 bases of the junction left unmatched. This CDR3 spans 13 amino acids. CDR3 in amino acids: CSARERTSGKQFF. Written as DNA, the CDR3 is TGCAGTGCTAGAGAGAGGACTAGCGGCAAGCAGTTCTTC.

This clonotype was counted many times. The chain uses TRBV20-1 and TRBJ2-5; a weak D match, TRBD1 (5 bases). From germline, CDR1 is DFQATT and CDR2 SNEGSKA (reference sequence). CDR3 length: 12 amino acids. V lost 4 bases, J lost 2 bases, and 8 bases lay in between. CDR3 DNA: TGCAGTGCTAAGGGGCATCAAGAGACCCAGTACTTC. This codes for CSAKGHQETQYF.

This clonotype was seen at least ten times. This chain uses TRBV6-5 with TRBJ1-2, with D possibly being TRBD1 (6 bases). CDR3 length equals 15 residues. V gave up 2 bases and J gave up 8 bases, with 18 bases separating them. Germline V gene sequence: CDR1 MNHEY, CDR2 SVGAGI. The CDR3 loop is CASSYPGGGLRGYTF. CDR3 DNA sequence: TGTGCCAGCAGTTACCCGGGGGGGGGGCTGCGGGGCTACACCTTC.

This clonotype was counted many times. The chain recombines TRBV3-1 with TRBJ1-2, with a weak D call TRBD1 (5 bases). From germline, CDR1 is LGHDT and CDR2 YNNKEL (reference sequence). V was shortened by 5 bases and J by 4 bases, with 11 bases between the two germline ends. The CDR3 runs to 13 residues. CDR3 sequence reads: CASSSGASYGYTF. CDR3 nucleotide sequence: TGTGCCAGCAGCTCCGGGGCGAGCTATGGCTACACCTTC.

In its sample, this clonotype was seen many times. Here the CDR3 DNA reads TGTGCCAGCAGCTTAAACAAAGATACGCAGTATTTT. This encodes CASSLNKDTQYF. The rearrangement joins TRBV7-2 to TRBJ2-3; D uncertain. Trimming left V 2 bases short and J 5 bases short, with 5 bases between. There are 12 residues in the CDR3. Germline loops: CDR1 SGHTA, CDR2 FQGNSA.

Details on this clonotype: One base away lies a much larger clone, so this may be a sequencing read error. This rearrangement joins TRBV7-9 to TRBJ2-5; 8 bases fit TRBD2. The germline V gene encodes CDR1 SEHNR and CDR2 FQNEAQ (reference sequence). After removal of 5 bases from V and 5 bases from J, the junction contained 10 bases not matched to a gene. This CDR3 spans 15 amino acids. The CDR3 DNA follows: TGTGCCAGCAGCGGCCGAGCGGGAGTATGGGAGACCCAGTACTTC. Protein sequence: CASSGRAGVWETQYF. Based on the CDR3 plus reference TRBV7-9 and TRBJ2-5, the full variable domain is DTGVSQNPRHKITKRGQNVTFRCDPISEHNRLYWYRQTLGQGPEFLTYFQNEAQLEKSRLLSDRFSAERPKGSFSTLEIQRTEQGDSAMYLCASSGRAGVWETQYFGPGTRLLVL.

This clonotype was seen ten or more times. This chain links TRBV5-6 with TRBJ1-2; D gene ambiguous. This CDR3 region has 14 residues. Looked up from germline, CDR1 is SGHDT and CDR2 is YYEEEE. Trimming removed 1 base at V and 0 bases at J, with 7 bases between. CDR3 in DNA: TGTGCCAGCAGCTTGTTCGGACCTAACTATGGCTACACCTTC. This sequence encodes CASSLFGPNYGYTF.

This clonotype occurred many times. This rearrangement joins TRBV5-5 to TRBJ2-7; 12 nucleotides match TRBD2. Germline loops: CDR1 SGHKS, CDR2 YYEKEE (reference sequence). The CDR3 spans 14 residues. V lost 4 bases and J lost 3; bases outside the gene matches: 2. CDR3 residues: CASSRTSGNYEQYF. CDR3 DNA sequence: TGTGCCAGCAGCCGGACTAGCGGGAACTACGAGCAGTACTTC.

This clonotype was seen at least ten times. V and J are TRBV5-8 and TRBJ2-1; 8 bases align to TRBD2. Germline CDR1 and CDR2: SGHTS and YDEGEE. V was pared by 0 bases and J by 7 bases, with 9 bases of the junction left unmatched. The CDR3 runs to 16 residues. CDR3: CASSLAREGYRNEQFF. In nucleotides, the CDR3 is TGTGCCAGCAGCTTGGCACGGGAGGGGTATAGAAATGAGCAGTTCTTC.

This clonotype was recorded at least ten times. This sequence joins TRBV20-1 and TRBJ1-5, with D perhaps TRBD1 (5 bases). The V gene's germline CDR1 is DFQATT and CDR2 SNEGSKA (reference sequence). This CDR3 is built from 15 residues. The CDR3 loop is CSRQAEQVGCQPQHF. Written as DNA, the CDR3 is TGCAGCCGCCAAGCGGAACAGGTGGGGTGTCAGCCCCAGCATTTT.

This clonotype is a singleton in its sample. For the CDR3, the DNA is TGCGCCAGCAGCTTCTTTGGGGCAAAGACCCAGTACTTC. Translation gives CASSFFGAKTQYF. The J gene is TRBJ2-5, the V gene TRBV5-1; TRBD1 is a possible D gene (5 bases). The CDR3 totals 13 residues. The ends were cut back, 2 bases at V and 6 bases at J, with 11 bases in the middle. Looked up from germline, CDR1 is SGHRS and CDR2 is YFSETQ.

This clonotype was found many times. This chain uses TRBV4-2 with TRBJ2-3; no clear D gene. Germline V lookup: CDR1 LGHNA, CDR2 YNFKEQ. V lost 4 bases to trimming and J lost 6 bases, with 26 bases between them. This CDR3 comprises 18 residues. The CDR3 bases are TGTGCCAGCAGCCCCCAAGCCGGTTCCGCCCCCCGGTGGGATACGCAGTATTTT. It encodes CASSPQAGSAPRWDTQYF.

This clonotype has at least ten counts. The rearrangement joins TRBV5-1 to TRBJ2-7; weak D call: TRBD1 (6 bases). V was shortened by 6 bases and J by 0 bases, with 16 bases between the two germline ends. The CDR3 consists of 15 residues. Germline assignment: CDR1 SGHRS and CDR2 YFSETQ. CDR3 nucleotides: TGCGCCAGCAAACCTCGGACAGTAAGCTCCTACGAGCAGTACTTC. Protein sequence: CASKPRTVSSYEQYF.

The genes are TRBV27 and TRBJ1-6; 12 positions match TRBD1. CDR3 length equals 14 residues. Unmatched junction bases numbered 4, after V lost 6 bases and J lost 10 bases. Germline V gene lookup returns CDR1 MNHEY and CDR2 SMNVEV (reference sequence). The CDR3 bases are TGTGCCAGCAGGTGGGACAGGGGGCCGTCACCCCTCCACTTT. Its protein product is CASRWDRGPSPLHF.

This clonotype has more than one count but fewer than ten. The J gene is TRBJ2-3, the V gene TRBV7-6; 7 bases match TRBD2. Germline-derived CDR1 and CDR2 are SGHVS and FNYEAQ. The length of the CDR3 is 17 residues. V dropped 6 bases and J dropped 0; count of bases not matched to a gene: 12. The CDR3 nucleotides are TGTGCCAGCAGTGCCCTTCTGGGCGGGGGTAGCACAGATACGCAGTATTTT. Encoded protein: CASSALLGGGSTDTQYF.

This chain connects TRBV29-1 to TRBJ1-1; D possibly corresponds to TRBD1 (6 bases). This CDR3 has 14 amino acids. Germline CDR1 is SQVTM and CDR2 is ANQGSEA. The V end was cut by 6 bases, the J end by 0 bases, with 14 bases between. CDR3 bases: TGCAGCGTGGGACTGGACAGAATGAACACTGAAGCTTTCTTT. The encoded protein is CSVGLDRMNTEAFF.

This clonotype was detected many times. V usage is TRBV27 and J usage is TRBJ2-7; 8 nucleotides agree with TRBD1. V trimming: 3 bases; J trimming: 2 bases; junction bases outside the gene matches: 3. Germline V lookup: CDR1 MNHEY, CDR2 SMNVEV (reference sequence). The CDR3 loop spans 14 amino acids. The CDR3 bases are TGTGCCAGCAGTTTTTTACAGGGGGCCTACGAGCAGTACTTC. This encodes CASSFLQGAYEQYF.

This clonotype was recorded at least ten times. V is TRBV24-1 and J is TRBJ2-1; unclear D gene. The CDR3 contains 14 residues. Between the trimmed V and J ends, which lost 4 bases and 4 bases, there was a span of 10 bases. Germline V gives CDR1 KGHDR, CDR2 SFDVKD. The CDR3 sequence: CATSDSGRYNEQFF. CDR3 bases: TGTGCCACCAGTGACTCGGGCAGATACAATGAGCAGTTCTTC.

The sample holds many counts of this clonotype. A much larger clone is a single base away; this may be a read error. The rearrangement joins TRBV20-1 to TRBJ2-3; D tentatively fits TRBD1 or TRBD2 (5 bases each). Germline loops: CDR1 DFQATT, CDR2 SNEGSKA (reference sequence). V was cut by 0 bases and J by 0 bases, with 10 bases left in between. This CDR3 has 15 amino acids. As DNA, the CDR3 is TGCAGTGCTAGAGATATGTGGGGGAGCACAGATACGCAGTATTTT. Protein: CSARDMWGSTDTQYF.

In regard to this clonotype: The missing conserved phenylalanine or tryptophan at the end of this CDR3 makes a read error likely. The rearrangement joins TRBV10-3 to TRBJ2-1, with a tentative D call TRBD2 (6 bases). Germline V gives CDR1 ENHRY, CDR2 SYGVKD. CDR3 length: 14 amino acids. Trimming cost V 6 bases and J 0 bases, with 9 bases left between them. The CDR3 sequence: CAISRGTSYNEQFL. The CDR3 region has the DNA TGTGCCATCAGCCGCGGGACCTCCTACAATGAGCAGTTCCTC.

This clonotype has at least ten counts. The rearrangement joins TRBV6-6 to TRBJ2-3, with a possible D match to TRBD2 (6 bases). Germline V gives CDR1 MNHNY, CDR2 SVGAGI (reference sequence). The CDR3 contains 13 residues. Trimming cost V 7 bases and J 1 base, with 9 bases left between them. CDR3 amino acids: CASTGDGTDTQYF. The CDR3 DNA sequence: TGTGCCAGCACGGGGGACGGCACAGATACGCAGTATTTT.

This clonotype was detected ten times or more. This chain uses TRBV5-1 with TRBJ1-6; 8 positions match TRBD1. The CDR3 is 15 residues long. CDR1 and CDR2 (germline): SGHRS, YFSETQ. The trim removed 4 bases at V and 0 bases at J, leaving 0 bases unmatched. CDR3 in DNA: TGCGCCAGCAGCACAGGGGGCTCCTATAATTCACCCCTCCACTTT. It encodes CASSTGGSYNSPLHF.

In its sample, this clonotype was seen a few times. The chain carries TRBV5-1 and TRBJ2-3, with TRBD1 matching over 8 bases. V gave up 1 base and J gave up 0 bases; unmatched junction bases: 4. Germline V lookup: CDR1 SGHRS, CDR2 YFSETQ. The CDR3 loop spans 16 amino acids. The CDR3 region is CASSLWGQASTDTQYF. CDR3 DNA sequence: TGCGCCAGCAGCTTGTGGGGACAGGCGAGCACAGATACGCAGTATTTT.

In this sample, this clonotype turned up many times. This rearrangement joins TRBV5-1 to TRBJ1-1; unclear D gene. Trimming removed 2 bases at V and 11 bases at J, with 13 bases between. Germline assignment: CDR1 SGHRS and CDR2 YFSETQ. The length of the CDR3 is 12 residues. CDR3 nucleotides: TGCGCCAGCAGCTTCGACCAGCTGTCCGCTTTCTTT. It codes for CASSFDQLSAFF.